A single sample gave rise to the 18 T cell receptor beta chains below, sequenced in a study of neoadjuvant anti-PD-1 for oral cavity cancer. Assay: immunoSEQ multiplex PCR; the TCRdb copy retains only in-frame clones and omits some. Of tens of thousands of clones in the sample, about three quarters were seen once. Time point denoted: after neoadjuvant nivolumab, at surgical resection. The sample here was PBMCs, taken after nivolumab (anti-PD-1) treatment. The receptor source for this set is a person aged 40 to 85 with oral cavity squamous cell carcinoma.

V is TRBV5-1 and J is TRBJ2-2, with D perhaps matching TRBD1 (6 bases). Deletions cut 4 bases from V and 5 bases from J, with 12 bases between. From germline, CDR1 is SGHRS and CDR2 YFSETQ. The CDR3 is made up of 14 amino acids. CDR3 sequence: CASSQQGDTGELFF. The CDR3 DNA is TGCGCCAGCAGCCAACAGGGAGATACCGGGGAGCTGTTTTTT.

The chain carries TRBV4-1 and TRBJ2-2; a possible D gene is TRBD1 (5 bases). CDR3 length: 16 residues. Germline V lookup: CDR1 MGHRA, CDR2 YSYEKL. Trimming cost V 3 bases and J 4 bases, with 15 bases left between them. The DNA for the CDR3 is TGCGCCAGCAGCCAGGGTCTCAGGGAACGCACCGGGGAGCTGTTTTTT. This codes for CASSQGLRERTGELFF.

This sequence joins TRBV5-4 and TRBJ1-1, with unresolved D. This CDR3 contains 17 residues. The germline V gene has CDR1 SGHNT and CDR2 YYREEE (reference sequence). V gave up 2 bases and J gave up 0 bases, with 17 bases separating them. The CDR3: CASSLGSRANMNTEAFF. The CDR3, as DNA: TGTGCCAGCAGCTTAGGTAGCCGGGCAAATATGAACACTGAAGCTTTCTTT. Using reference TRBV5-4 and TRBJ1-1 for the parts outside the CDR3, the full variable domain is ETGVTQSPTHLIKTRGQQVTLRCSSQSGHNTVSWYQQALGQGPQFIFQYYREEENGRGNFPPRFSGLQFPNYSSELNVNALELDDSALYLCASSLGSRANMNTEAFFGQGTRLTVV.

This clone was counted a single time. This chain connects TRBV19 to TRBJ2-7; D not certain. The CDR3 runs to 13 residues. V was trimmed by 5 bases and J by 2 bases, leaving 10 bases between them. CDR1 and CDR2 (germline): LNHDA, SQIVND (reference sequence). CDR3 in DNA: TGTGCCAGTAGTTACGGCGTAGCCTACGAGCAGTACTTC. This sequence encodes CASSYGVAYEQYF.

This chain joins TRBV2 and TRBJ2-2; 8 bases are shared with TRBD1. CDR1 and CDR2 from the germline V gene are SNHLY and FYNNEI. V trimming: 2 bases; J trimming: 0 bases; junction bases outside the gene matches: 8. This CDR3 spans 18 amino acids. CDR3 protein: CASSESTDRDANTGELFF. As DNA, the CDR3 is TGTGCCAGCAGTGAATCCACGGACAGGGACGCGAACACCGGGGAGCTGTTTTTT.

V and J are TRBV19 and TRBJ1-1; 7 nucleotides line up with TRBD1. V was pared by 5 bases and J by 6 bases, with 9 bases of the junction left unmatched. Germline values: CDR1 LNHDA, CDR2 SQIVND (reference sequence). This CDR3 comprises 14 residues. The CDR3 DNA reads TGTGCCAGTAGTCGACAGGGTAGTCAGGCTGAAGCTTTCTTT. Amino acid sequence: CASSRQGSQAEAFF.

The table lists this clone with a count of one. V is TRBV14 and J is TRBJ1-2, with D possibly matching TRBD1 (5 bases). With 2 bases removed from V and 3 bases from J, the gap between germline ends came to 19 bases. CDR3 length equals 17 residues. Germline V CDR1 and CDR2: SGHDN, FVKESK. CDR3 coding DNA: TGTGCCAGCAGCCAACTTCTGCCGGGGCGGCTTTACTATGGCTACACCTTC. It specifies CASSQLLPGRLYYGYTF.

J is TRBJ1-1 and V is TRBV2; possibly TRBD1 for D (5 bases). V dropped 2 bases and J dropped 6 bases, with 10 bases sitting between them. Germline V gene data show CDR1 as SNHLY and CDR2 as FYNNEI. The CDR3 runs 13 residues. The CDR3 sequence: CASSEYRPSEAFF. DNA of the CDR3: TGTGCCAGCAGTGAATACAGGCCTTCTGAAGCTTTCTTT.

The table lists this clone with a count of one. The CDR3 sequence is CASKHNSGTGGVGYTF. CDR3 nucleotide sequence: TGTGCCAGCAAGCACAATTCCGGGACAGGGGGCGTGGGCTACACCTTC. This chain joins TRBV11-2 and TRBJ1-2; 12 bases align to TRBD1. Germline CDR1 reads SGHAT; CDR2 reads FQNNGV. Trimming removed 7 bases from V and 8 bases from J; junction bases left unmatched: 14. The CDR3 spans 16 residues.

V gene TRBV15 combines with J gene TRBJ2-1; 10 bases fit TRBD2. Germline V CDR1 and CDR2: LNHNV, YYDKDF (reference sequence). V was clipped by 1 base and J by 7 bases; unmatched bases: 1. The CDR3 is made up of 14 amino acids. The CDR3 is CATSRGAGGNEQFF. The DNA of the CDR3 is TGTGCCACCAGCAGAGGAGCGGGAGGGAATGAGCAGTTCTTC.

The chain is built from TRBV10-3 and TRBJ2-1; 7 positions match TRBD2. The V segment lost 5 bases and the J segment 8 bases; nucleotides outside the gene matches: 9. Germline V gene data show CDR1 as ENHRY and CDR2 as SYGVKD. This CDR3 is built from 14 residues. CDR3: CAISLSGIMDEQFF. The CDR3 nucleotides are TGTGCCATCAGTCTGAGCGGGATAATGGATGAGCAGTTCTTC.

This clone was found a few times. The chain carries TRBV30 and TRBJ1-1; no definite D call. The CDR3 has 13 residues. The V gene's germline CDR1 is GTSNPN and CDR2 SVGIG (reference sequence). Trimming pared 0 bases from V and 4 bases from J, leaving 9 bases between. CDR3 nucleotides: TGTGCCTGGAGTGTTTTGGAGGGCACTGAAGCTTTCTTT. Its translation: CAWSVLEGTEAFF.

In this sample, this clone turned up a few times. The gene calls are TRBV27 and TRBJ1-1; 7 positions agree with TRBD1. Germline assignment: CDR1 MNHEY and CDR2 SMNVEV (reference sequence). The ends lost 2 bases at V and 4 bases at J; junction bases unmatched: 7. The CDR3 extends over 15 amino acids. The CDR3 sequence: CASSLVPGQSTEAFF. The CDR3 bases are TGTGCCAGCAGTTTAGTCCCGGGACAGAGCACTGAAGCTTTCTTT.

CDR3 sequence: CASSLEEGQQYF. CDR3 DNA sequence: TGTGCCAGCAGCTTAGAAGAGGGGCAGCAGTACTTC. The V gene is TRBV7-9, the J gene TRBJ2-7, with D perhaps given as TRBD1 or TRBD2 (5 bases each). V was clipped by 1 base and J by 8 bases, with 9 bases between them. The germline V gene encodes CDR1 SEHNR and CDR2 FQNEAQ (reference sequence). This CDR3 has 12 residues.

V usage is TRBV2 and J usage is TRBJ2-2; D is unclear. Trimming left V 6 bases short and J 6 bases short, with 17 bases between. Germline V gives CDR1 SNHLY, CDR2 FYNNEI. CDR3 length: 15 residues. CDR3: CASRETPHRAGELFF. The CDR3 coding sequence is TGTGCCAGCAGGGAGACACCCCACCGAGCCGGGGAGCTGTTTTTT.

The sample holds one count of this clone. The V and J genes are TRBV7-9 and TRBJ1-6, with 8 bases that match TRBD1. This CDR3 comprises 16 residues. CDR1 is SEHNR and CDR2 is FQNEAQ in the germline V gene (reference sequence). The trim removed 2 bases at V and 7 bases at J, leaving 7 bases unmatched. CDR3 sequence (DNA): TGTGCCAGCAGCTTAAGGCAGGGGGCTTGGAATTCACCCCTCCACTTT. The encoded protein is CASSLRQGAWNSPLHF.

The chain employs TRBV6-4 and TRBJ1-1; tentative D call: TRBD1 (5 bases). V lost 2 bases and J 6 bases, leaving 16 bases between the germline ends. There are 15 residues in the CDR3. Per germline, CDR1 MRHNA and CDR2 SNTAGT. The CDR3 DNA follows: TGTGCCAGCAGTGACGACGGGGGGTCAGGCGCTGAAGCTTTCTTT. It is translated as CASSDDGGSGAEAFF.

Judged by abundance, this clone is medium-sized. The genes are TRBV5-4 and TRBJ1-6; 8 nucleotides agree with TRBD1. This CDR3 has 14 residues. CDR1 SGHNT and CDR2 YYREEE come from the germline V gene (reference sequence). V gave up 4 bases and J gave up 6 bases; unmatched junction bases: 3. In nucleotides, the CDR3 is TGTGCCAGCAGCCCGGGACAGGCTAATTCACCCCTCCACTTT. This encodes CASSPGQANSPLHF.